These 21 T cell receptor beta chains came from one sample sequenced in a study of cytomegalovirus exposure and HLA in healthy donors. Amplification used 60 Vbeta primers and 13 Jbeta primers. The protocol was immunoSEQ multiplex PCR, while the TCRdb copy is restricted to in-frame clones and leaves out a portion. Of around 64,000 clones in the sample, around 74% were seen once. Sequenced material: PBMCs. The source is a woman aged 25 to 45 in good health and CMV-seropositive.

The chain couples TRBV7-2 to TRBJ1-2; 9 nucleotides line up with TRBD1. Trimming took 5 bases from V and 5 from J; bases not matched to a gene: 6. Per the germline V gene, CDR1 is SGHTA and CDR2 is FQGNSA. The CDR3 length is 14 residues. The CDR3 DNA reads as TGTGCCAGCAGCCCCCCCGGGACAGGGTATGGCTACACCTTC. Protein: CASSPPGTGYGYTF.

The J gene is TRBJ2-3, the V gene TRBV15; 8 nucleotides align to TRBD1. In germline, CDR1 is LNHNV, CDR2 YYDKDF (reference sequence). After removal of 5 bases from V and 3 bases from J, the junction contained 7 bases not matched to a gene. The CDR3 consists of 15 residues. CDR3 residues: CATSYGQGWTDTQYF. Here the CDR3 DNA reads TGTGCCACCAGCTATGGACAGGGATGGACAGATACGCAGTATTTT.

The chain has TRBV27 and TRBJ2-7, with 8 bases aligning to TRBD2. The length of the CDR3 is 14 residues. In germline, CDR1 is MNHEY, CDR2 SMNVEV (reference sequence). V dropped 2 bases and J dropped 3; count of bases not matched to a gene: 3. CDR3 sequence (DNA): TGTGCCAGCAGTTTAAGCGGGAGAGGCTACGAGCAGTACTTC. Its translation is CASSLSGRGYEQYF.

The chain is built from TRBV15 and TRBJ1-1, with a weak D call TRBD1 (5 bases). Germline CDR1 and CDR2: LNHNV and YYDKDF (reference sequence). The germline V and J ends were trimmed by 5 bases and 8 bases, with 21 bases remaining between them. The CDR3 contains 15 residues. CDR3 DNA: TGTGCCACCAGCCTAATCAACTTACAGGCCTCGGAAGCTTTCTTT. It translates to CATSLINLQASEAFF.

The genes are TRBV6-6 and TRBJ2-7; D is perhaps TRBD1 (5 bases). Germline values: CDR1 MNHNY, CDR2 SVGAGI (reference sequence). This CDR3 has 13 amino acids. Trimming removed 5 bases at V and 6 bases at J, with 14 bases between. CDR3 DNA sequence: TGTGCCAGCAGTCGTACACAGGTGGTCGAGCAGTACTTC. Encoded protein: CASSRTQVVEQYF.

This clone was counted a single time. V and J are TRBV7-9 and TRBJ2-1; no clear D. The CDR3 consists of 13 residues. CDR1 is SEHNR and CDR2 is FQNEAQ in the germline V gene (reference sequence). V lost 2 bases, J lost 6 bases, and 8 bases lay in between. CDR3 nucleotide sequence: TGTGCCAGCAGCTTACAAAAGAGCAATGAGCAGTTCTTC. Its protein product is CASSLQKSNEQFF.

The rearrangement uses TRBV10-2 and TRBJ2-7; 9 bases map to TRBD2. Per germline, CDR1 WSHSY and CDR2 SAAADI. There are 14 residues in the CDR3. The junction had 8 bases not matched to a gene; V was cut back by 4 bases and J by 7 bases. The CDR3 sequence: CASSVLAGNGEQYF. The DNA for the CDR3 is TGCGCCAGCAGTGTCCTAGCGGGAAACGGGGAGCAGTACTTC.

This clone was observed once. J is TRBJ1-4 and V is TRBV7-2; no clear D gene. Per germline, CDR1 SGHTA and CDR2 FQGNSA. The CDR3 extends over 14 amino acids. V gave up 2 bases and J gave up 7 bases, with 11 bases separating them. The CDR3 DNA reads TGTGCCAGCAGCTTATTAACTATGGGTGAAAAACTGTTTTTT. Protein: CASSLLTMGEKLFF.

Of note for this clone: The same CDR3 is also encoded by other DNA sequences in this sample. The CDR3 protein is CASSVASGTTDTQYF. CDR3 in DNA: TGTGCCAGCAGCGTGGCTAGCGGGACCACAGATACGCAGTATTTT. The genes are TRBV9 and TRBJ2-3; 9 nucleotides match TRBD2. The J segment lost 2 bases and the V segment lost 2 bases, leaving 3 bases of the junction unmatched. CDR3 size: 15 residues. Per germline, CDR1 SGDLS and CDR2 YYNGEE.

V gene TRBV28 combines with J gene TRBJ1-1, with TRBD1 matching over 7 bases. Unmatched junction bases numbered 3, after V lost 3 bases and J lost 8 bases. Germline CDR1 reads MDHEN; CDR2 reads SYDVKM. CDR3 length: 12 residues. The DNA for the CDR3 is TGTGCCAGCAGTTTGCGACAGGGCGAAGCTTTCTTT. Its translation is CASSLRQGEAFF.

This chain joins TRBV28 and TRBJ1-1, with D maybe TRBD1 (5 bases). Looked up from germline, CDR1 is MDHEN and CDR2 is SYDVKM. V gave up 1 base and J gave up 8 bases, with 14 bases separating them. CDR3 length: 14 amino acids. The CDR3: CASSLSWVDKEAFF. The CDR3 bases are TGTGCCAGCAGTTTATCTTGGGTGGACAAAGAAGCTTTCTTT.

The CDR3 DNA follows: TGTGCCAGCACCCGACAGGGAAGATCAGCCTACGAGCAGTACTTC. Protein: CASTRQGRSAYEQYF. The chain employs TRBV6-5 and TRBJ2-7, with TRBD1 matching over 7 bases. The CDR3 has 15 residues. Per the germline V gene, CDR1 is MNHEY and CDR2 is SVGAGI. J gave up 2 bases and V 7 bases, and 11 bases lay outside the gene matches.

Only a few counts were recorded for this clone. V is TRBV27 and J is TRBJ2-5; 8 bases are shared with TRBD1. This CDR3 has 14 residues. The germline V gene has CDR1 MNHEY and CDR2 SMNVEV (reference sequence). V gave up 5 bases and J gave up 5 bases; unmatched junction bases: 7. The CDR3 region has the DNA TGTGCCAGCAGTCGAGACAGGGGCTGGGAGACCCAGTACTTC. Residues: CASSRDRGWETQYF.

The gene calls are TRBV5-4 and TRBJ2-3; 7 bases align to TRBD2. With V trimmed by 0 bases and J by 0 bases, 1 base remained unmatched. The germline gives CDR1 SGHNT, CDR2 YYREEE (reference sequence). This CDR3 has 15 amino acids. CDR3 in amino acids: CASSLVGGSTDTQYF. The CDR3 nucleotides are TGTGCCAGCAGCTTGGTCGGGGGGAGCACAGATACGCAGTATTTT. The whole variable domain, remainder taken from reference TRBV5-4 and TRBJ2-3, is ETGVTQSPTHLIKTRGQQVTLRCSSQSGHNTVSWYQQALGQGPQFIFQYYREEENGRGNFPPRFSGLQFPNYSSELNVNALELDDSALYLCASSLVGGSTDTQYFGPGTRLTVL.

V is TRBV4-2 and J is TRBJ2-7, with TRBD2 identical over 12 bases. The CDR3 length is 15 residues. V lost 3 bases to trimming and J lost 5 bases; unmatched junction nucleotides: 5. The germline V gene has CDR1 LGHNA and CDR2 YNFKEQ. The CDR3 region has the DNA TGTGCCAGCAGCCAGACTAGCGGGAGAGGGGACGAGCAGTACTTC. Translation gives CASSQTSGRGDEQYF.

The chain uses TRBV11-2 and TRBJ2-1, with a tentative D call TRBD2 (5 bases). Germline CDR1 is SGHAT and CDR2 is FQNNGV. The CDR3 contains 14 residues. V shed 5 bases and J shed 7 bases, with 15 bases lying between them. The CDR3 spells CASSPLARENEQFF. The DNA for the CDR3 is TGTGCCAGCAGCCCCCTGGCGAGGGAGAATGAGCAGTTCTTC.

This chain links TRBV6-1 with TRBJ2-7; 9 nucleotides match TRBD1. The length of the CDR3 is 13 residues. CDR1 MNHNS and CDR2 SASEGT come from the germline V gene. The V and J ends lost 10 bases and 4 bases, in that order; junction bases with no gene match: 8. The CDR3 region is CATYRDRVYEQYF. The CDR3 DNA reads TGTGCCACCTACCGGGACAGGGTTTACGAGCAGTACTTC.

This clone was seen more than once but under ten times. J is TRBJ2-3 and V is TRBV27; D may be TRBD2 (7 bases). The CDR3 loop spans 13 amino acids. In germline, CDR1 is MNHEY, CDR2 SMNVEV (reference sequence). The V end lost 2 bases, the J end lost 5 bases, and 8 bases lay between the germline ends. The DNA of the CDR3 is TGTGCCAGCAGTTTAAGGGGGGGAGATACGCAGTATTTT. Translating it yields CASSLRGGDTQYF.

V is TRBV4-3 and J is TRBJ2-7, with 10 bases fitting TRBD2. This CDR3 comprises 16 residues. Germline V CDR1 and CDR2: LGHNA, YSLEER. Germline trimming cut 0 bases from V and 5 bases from J; bases unmatched to any gene: 7. The CDR3 here is CASSQDASGSIDEQYF. The DNA for the CDR3 is TGCGCCAGCAGCCAAGATGCTAGCGGGAGTATCGACGAGCAGTACTTC.

The chain links TRBV2 to TRBJ1-2, with no clear D. CDR1 SNHLY and CDR2 FYNNEI come from the germline V gene. Trimming removed 7 bases from V and 3 bases from J, with 12 bases in between. The CDR3 runs 13 residues. CDR3 sequence (DNA): TGTGCCAGCAAGACGGGGTTGGACTATGGCTACACCTTC. Amino acids: CASKTGLDYGYTF.

The chain uses TRBV7-7 and TRBJ2-3; possibly TRBD2 for D (6 bases). V dropped 4 bases and J dropped 6 bases, with 11 bases sitting between them. The CDR3 consists of 13 residues. Per the germline V gene, CDR1 is SSHAT and CDR2 is FNYEAQ (reference sequence). CDR3 protein: CASSSKLADTQYF. In DNA form, the CDR3 reads TGTGCCAGCAGCTCCAAACTAGCCGATACGCAGTATTTT.